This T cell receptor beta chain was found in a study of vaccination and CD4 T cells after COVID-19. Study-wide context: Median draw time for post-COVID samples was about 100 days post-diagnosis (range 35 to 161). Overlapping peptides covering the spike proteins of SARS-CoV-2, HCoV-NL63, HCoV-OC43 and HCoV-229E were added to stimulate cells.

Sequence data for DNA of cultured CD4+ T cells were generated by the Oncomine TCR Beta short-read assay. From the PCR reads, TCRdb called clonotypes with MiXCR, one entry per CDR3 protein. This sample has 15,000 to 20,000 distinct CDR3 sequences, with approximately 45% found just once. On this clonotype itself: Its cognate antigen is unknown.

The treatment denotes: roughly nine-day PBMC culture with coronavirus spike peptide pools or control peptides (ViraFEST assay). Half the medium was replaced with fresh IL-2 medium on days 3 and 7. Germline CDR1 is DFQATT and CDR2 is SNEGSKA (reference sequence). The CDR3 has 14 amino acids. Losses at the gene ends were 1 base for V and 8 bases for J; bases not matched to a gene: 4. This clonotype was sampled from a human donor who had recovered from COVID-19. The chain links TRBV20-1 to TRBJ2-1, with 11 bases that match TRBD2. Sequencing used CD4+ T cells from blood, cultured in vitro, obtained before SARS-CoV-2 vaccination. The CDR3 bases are TGCAGTGCTAGAGTAGCGGGAGGGAGTCATGAGCAGTTCTTC. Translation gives CSARVAGGSHEQFF.